This TCR beta chain stems from a study of blood T cells in healthy people across ages. Germline assignment: CDR1 LGHDT and CDR2 YNNKEL (reference sequence). The V gene lost 2 bases and the J gene lost 0 bases, with 11 bases spanning the gap. This CDR3 is built from 17 residues. This clonotype was counted many times. The use of a sample-barcoded 5' primer and a J-beta primer mix characterized a second PCR of about 7 to 12 cycles. Every single cDNA molecule received a tag from a template-switch adaptor with 12 random nucleotides. MiXCR, applied by TCRdb to the 5' RACE reads, yields one record per CDR3 protein. The table records about 780,000 distinct CDR3 sequences, roughly 25% of them present only once. The sample also formed part of further work on T cells of mothers and their children. That investigation notes: Samples came from a few healthy Caucasian mothers and their six children.

The chain employs TRBV3-1 and TRBJ2-6; the D is unclear. This sequence was found in a boy between 10 and 17 years old in good health. Sequenced: blood. The CDR3 nucleotides read TGTGCCAGCAGCCAAACGTTCTCCCACTCTGGGGCCAACGTCCTGACTTTC. The encoded protein is CASSQTFSHSGANVLTF.